One sample yielded the 19 T cell receptor beta chains listed below, sequenced in a study of cytomegalovirus exposure and HLA in healthy donors. It was with 60 Vbeta and 13 Jbeta primers that the PCR ran. The table came from immunoSEQ multiplex PCR; TCRdb's copy has only in-frame clones and leaves some out. Among 55,000 to 75,000 clones listed, around 74% were seen once. The sequenced sample was PBMCs. These receptors were collected from a human donor in good health.

The chain combines TRBV5-1 with TRBJ2-5; D possibly corresponds to TRBD2 (5 bases). Germline-derived CDR1 and CDR2 are SGHRS and YFSETQ. The CDR3 runs to 14 residues. V was clipped by 1 base and J by 5 bases, with 12 bases between them. The chain's CDR3 is CASSLFSDRETQYF. The CDR3 region has the DNA TGCGCCAGCAGCTTGTTTAGCGATAGGGAGACCCAGTACTTC.

The V and J genes are TRBV6-1 and TRBJ2-1; a weak D match, TRBD2 (5 bases). This CDR3 is built from 14 residues. Germline CDR1 MNHNS, CDR2 SASEGT. Trimming took 6 bases from V and 0 from J, leaving 9 bases between them. In DNA, the CDR3 is TGTGCCAGCAGGGAACGGGGCTCCTACAATGAGCAGTTCTTC. It translates to CASRERGSYNEQFF.

The V call is TRBV6-5, the J call TRBJ2-2; 7 nucleotides match TRBD1. The CDR3 is made up of 13 amino acids. Trimming at V came to 6 bases and at J to 6 bases, leaving 4 bases not matched to a gene. CDR1 and CDR2 (germline): MNHEY, SVGAGI. The CDR3, as DNA: TGTGCCAGCAGACAGCAGGGGGCCGGGGAGCTGTTTTTT. Its translation: CASRQQGAGELFF.

The sample holds one count of this clone. The genes are TRBV7-8 and TRBJ2-7; 8 bases fit TRBD2. Per the germline V gene, CDR1 is SGHVS and CDR2 is FQNEAQ. This CDR3 region has 14 residues. Trimming took 2 bases from V and 5 from J; bases not matched to a gene: 5. Here the CDR3 reads CASSLTGGAHEQYF. As DNA, the CDR3 is TGTGCCAGCAGCTTAACGGGAGGGGCCCACGAGCAGTACTTC. Full variable domain (missing parts from reference TRBV7-8 and TRBJ2-7): GAGVSQSPRYKVAKRGQDVALRCDPISGHVSLFWYQQALGQGPEFLTYFQNEAQLDKSGLPSDRFFAERPEGSVSTLKIQRTQQEDSAVYLCASSLTGGAHEQYFGPGTRLTVT.

The rearrangement links TRBV29-1 to TRBJ2-2, with a possible D match to TRBD1 (6 bases). The V gene's germline CDR1 is SQVTM and CDR2 ANQGSEA. The CDR3 is 15 amino acids. Trimming stripped 5 bases from V and 5 bases from J, with 18 bases between. The CDR3 coding sequence is TGCAGCGTTAAGGTGGCGGACAGCTCGACCGGGGAGCTGTTTTTT. Protein sequence: CSVKVADSSTGELFF.

The chain employs TRBV14 and TRBJ1-2, with 7 bases identical to TRBD1. The germline V gene encodes CDR1 SGHDN and CDR2 FVKESK. Losses at the gene ends were 3 bases for V and 4 bases for J; bases not matched to a gene: 2. This CDR3 is built from 13 residues. CDR3 in DNA: TGTGCCAGCAGCCACGGACAGGTCTATGGCTACACCTTC. Protein: CASSHGQVYGYTF.

The rearrangement links TRBV5-4 to TRBJ2-6, with D unresolved. The CDR3 covers 13 residues. Germline V CDR1 and CDR2: SGHNT, YYREEE (reference sequence). V was clipped by 2 bases and J by 4 bases, with 4 bases between them. CDR3 loop: CASSFKGANVLTF. Here the CDR3 DNA reads TGTGCCAGCAGCTTCAAAGGGGCCAACGTCCTGACTTTC.

The V call is TRBV6-1, the J call TRBJ1-3; D perhaps matches TRBD1 (5 bases). CDR3 length: 15 residues. Trimming shortened V by 4 bases and J by 1 base, and 11 bases separated the two germline ends. Germline CDR1 and CDR2: MNHNS and SASEGT. DNA of the CDR3: TGTGCCAGCAGTGTGACAGACGCTTCTGGAAACACCATATATTTT. Protein: CASSVTDASGNTIYF.

The J gene is TRBJ1-1, the V gene TRBV5-4; possibly TRBD1 for D (5 bases). Trimming cost V 4 bases and J 1 base, with 14 bases left between them. The CDR3 spans 15 residues. Germline V CDR1 and CDR2: SGHNT, YYREEE (reference sequence). This CDR3 reads CASSPQGGANTEAFF. The CDR3 bases are TGTGCCAGCAGCCCCCAGGGAGGAGCGAACACTGAAGCTTTCTTT.

V and J are TRBV18 and TRBJ2-1; D may be TRBD2 (5 bases). The CDR3 totals 15 residues. V lost 1 base and J lost 0, with 7 bases in between. From germline, CDR1 is KGHSH and CDR2 LQKENI. CDR3 protein: CASSPRETSYNEQFF. The DNA of the CDR3 is TGTGCCAGCTCACCACGGGAGACCTCCTACAATGAGCAGTTCTTC.

The rearrangement joins TRBV19 to TRBJ2-1; 8 bases map to TRBD1. Unmatched junction bases numbered 8, after V lost 5 bases and J lost 8 bases. Germline CDR1 and CDR2: LNHDA and SQIVND (reference sequence). This CDR3 region has 14 residues. In DNA, the CDR3 is TGTGCCAGTAGTCCGGGACAGGTTAGGGATGAGCAGTTCTTC. Its translation: CASSPGQVRDEQFF.

This clone was detected a few times. The J gene is TRBJ1-2, the V gene TRBV4-1; 7 bases agree with TRBD1. The V and J ends lost 2 bases and 1 base, in that order; junction bases with no gene match: 4. The germline V gene has CDR1 MGHRA and CDR2 YSYEKL. This CDR3 contains 15 residues. CDR3 sequence: CASSQTGDSNYGYTF. CDR3 nucleotide sequence: TGCGCCAGCAGCCAAACAGGGGATAGTAACTATGGCTACACCTTC.

The V gene is TRBV10-3, the J gene TRBJ1-1, with TRBD1 identical over 7 bases. The CDR3 consists of 14 residues. From germline, CDR1 is ENHRY and CDR2 SYGVKD. Germline trimming cut 6 bases from V and 5 bases from J; bases unmatched to any gene: 9. The CDR3 spells CAISVDRDGTEAFF. The CDR3 coding sequence is TGTGCCATCAGCGTAGACAGGGACGGGACTGAAGCTTTCTTT.

The chain uses TRBV10-3 and TRBJ1-1; 7 bases are shared with TRBD1. V trimming: 6 bases; J trimming: 1 base; junction bases outside the gene matches: 5. The CDR3 consists of 14 residues. In germline, CDR1 is ENHRY, CDR2 SYGVKD. CDR3 DNA sequence: TGTGCCATCAGAGGGACAGCTCAGAACACTGAAGCTTTCTTT. It is translated as CAIRGTAQNTEAFF.

The genes are TRBV5-4 and TRBJ1-2; 9 positions match TRBD1. The trim removed 5 bases at V and 3 bases at J, leaving 5 bases unmatched. The V gene's germline CDR1 is SGHNT and CDR2 YYREEE (reference sequence). This CDR3 has 14 residues. CDR3 DNA: TGTGCCAGCAGATGGGACAGGGCGGACTATGGCTACACCTTC. Encoded protein: CASRWDRADYGYTF.

V usage is TRBV25-1 and J usage is TRBJ2-2; 9 nucleotides align to TRBD1. V was clipped by 1 base and J by 5 bases; unmatched bases: 5. The germline V gene has CDR1 MGHDK and CDR2 SYGVNS. The CDR3 length is 16 residues. CDR3 bases: TGTGCCAGCAGTGAATTGGGACAGGGACGGACCGGGGAGCTGTTTTTT. Amino acids: CASSELGQGRTGELFF.

The rearrangement joins TRBV11-3 to TRBJ1-1; maybe TRBD1 (5 bases). V was trimmed by 5 bases and J by 0 bases, leaving 16 bases between them. The CDR3 loop spans 16 amino acids. From germline, CDR1 is SGHNT and CDR2 YENEEA. The CDR3 DNA reads as TGTGCCAGCAGCCCCTACCCGGGGGGTTTGAACACTGAAGCTTTCTTT. Translated, it gives CASSPYPGGLNTEAFF.

This clone is labeled medium-sized. This rearrangement joins TRBV29-1 to TRBJ2-1; no reliable D call. From germline, CDR1 is SQVTM and CDR2 ANQGSEA. This CDR3 contains 16 residues. Trimming stripped 3 bases from V and 0 bases from J, with 15 bases between. The CDR3 nucleotides read TGCAGCGTTGAGGTGGCACCGATTCGCTCCTACAATGAGCAGTTCTTC. This translates into CSVEVAPIRSYNEQFF.

The chain links TRBV21-1 to TRBJ2-7; the table's D call of TRBD2 was not tested on the DNA. TRBV21-1 constitutes a pseudogene. The CDR3 length is 17 residues. CDR3 amino acids: CASSNYTSRVCSYEQYF. The CDR3 bases are TGTGCCAGCAGCAACTACACCTCGAGGGTCTGCTCCTACGAGCAGTACTTC.